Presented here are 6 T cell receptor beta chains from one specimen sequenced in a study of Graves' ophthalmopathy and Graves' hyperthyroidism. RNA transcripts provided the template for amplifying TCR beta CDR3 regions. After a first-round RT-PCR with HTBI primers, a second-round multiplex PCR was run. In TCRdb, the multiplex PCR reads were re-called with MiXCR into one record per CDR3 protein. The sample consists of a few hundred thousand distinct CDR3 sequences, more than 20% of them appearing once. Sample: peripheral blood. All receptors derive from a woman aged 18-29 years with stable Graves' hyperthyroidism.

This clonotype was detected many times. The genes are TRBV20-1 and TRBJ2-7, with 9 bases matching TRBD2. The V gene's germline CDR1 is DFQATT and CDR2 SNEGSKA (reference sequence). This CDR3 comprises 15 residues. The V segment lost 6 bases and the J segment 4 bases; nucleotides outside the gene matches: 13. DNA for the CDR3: TGCAGTGCCAAAAGCTGGCGGGAGGGCCTTTACGAGCAGTACTTC. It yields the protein CSAKSWREGLYEQYF.

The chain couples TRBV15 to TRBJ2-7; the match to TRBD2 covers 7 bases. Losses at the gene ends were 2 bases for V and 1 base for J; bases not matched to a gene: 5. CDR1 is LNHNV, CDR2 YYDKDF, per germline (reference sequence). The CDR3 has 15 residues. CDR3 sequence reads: CATSRTSVASYEQYF. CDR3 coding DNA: TGTGCCACCAGCAGAACTAGCGTAGCTTCCTACGAGCAGTACTTC. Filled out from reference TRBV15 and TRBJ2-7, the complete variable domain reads DAMVIQNPRYQVTQFGKPVTLSCSQTLNHNVMYWYQQKSSQAPKLLFHYYDKDFNNEADTPDNFQSRRPNTSFCFLDIRSPGLGDTAMYLCATSRTSVASYEQYFGPGTRLTVT.

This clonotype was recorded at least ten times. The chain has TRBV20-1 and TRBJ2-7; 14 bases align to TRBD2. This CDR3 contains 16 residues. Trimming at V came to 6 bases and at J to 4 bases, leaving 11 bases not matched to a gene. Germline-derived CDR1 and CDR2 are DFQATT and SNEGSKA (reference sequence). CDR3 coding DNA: TGCAGTGCAATTCCGGGACTAGCGGGAGTCTGGTACGAGCAGTACTTC. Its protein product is CSAIPGLAGVWYEQYF.

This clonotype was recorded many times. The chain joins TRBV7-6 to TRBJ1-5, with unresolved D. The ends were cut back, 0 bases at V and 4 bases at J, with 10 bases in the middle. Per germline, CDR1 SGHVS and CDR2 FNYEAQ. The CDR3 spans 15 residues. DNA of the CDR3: TGTGCCAGCAGCTTAGCCCCGGGAAGAAATCAGCCCCAGCATTTT. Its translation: CASSLAPGRNQPQHF.

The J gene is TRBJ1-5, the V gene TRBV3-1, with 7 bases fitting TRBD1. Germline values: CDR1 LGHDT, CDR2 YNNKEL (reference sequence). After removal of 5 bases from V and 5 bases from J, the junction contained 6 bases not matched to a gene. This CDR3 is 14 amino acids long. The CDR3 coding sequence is TGTGCCAGCAGCTCGACAACAGGGGATCAGCCCCAGCATTTT. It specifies CASSSTTGDQPQHF.

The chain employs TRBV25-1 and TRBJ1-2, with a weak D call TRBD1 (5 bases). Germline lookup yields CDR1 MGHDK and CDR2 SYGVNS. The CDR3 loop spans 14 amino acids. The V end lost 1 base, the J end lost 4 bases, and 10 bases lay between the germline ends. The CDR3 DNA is TGTGCCAGCAGTGAATCTGGCAGGGTCTATGGCTACACCTTC. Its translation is CASSESGRVYGYTF.